This paragraph reports one T cell receptor (beta chain). The data are from a study of blood T cell repertoires in COVID-19. Study context: Collection of acute and convalescent COVID-19 samples took place in the United States, Italy and Spain. Sources were T cells, B-cell-depleted T cells, or PBMCs; the material itself was cDNA or gDNA.

J gave up 6 bases and V 5 bases, and 14 bases lay outside the gene matches. CDR1 SEHNR and CDR2 FQNEAQ come from the germline V gene (reference sequence). The CDR3 is 17 amino acids. Per the study methods: Amplification of reference gene primers was used by the study to estimate nucleated cell counts. Sequencing was performed with immunoSEQ multiplex PCR; in TCRdb, only in-frame clones are kept and a portion is missing. V, J and clone size derive from that table, while D and trimming were established from the DNA sequence. This table holds approximately 260,000 clones, less than 90% found once. The source is a man aged 60 to 75 who had recovered from COVID-19. Sequencing was carried out using peripheral blood. The chain has TRBV7-9 and TRBJ1-2; 11 bases are a match to TRBD1. The CDR3 sequence is CASSPPMRTGGLDGYTF. The CDR3 DNA is TGTGCCAGCAGCCCACCAATGAGGACAGGGGGCTTGGATGGCTACACCTTC.